This passage covers 30 T cell receptor beta chains from one sample sequenced in a study of blood T cells in healthy people across ages. A second PCR, run for roughly 7 to 11 cycles, used a sample-barcoded 5' primer plus a J-beta primer mix. TCRdb re-called the 5' RACE reads with MiXCR, one entry per CDR3 protein. The sample carries roughly 800,000 distinct CDR3 sequences, 20% to 25% recorded once. These data were also reused for a study on T cells of mothers and their children.

Source material: blood. Receptor source: a boy between 10 and 17 years old in good health.

This clonotype occurred a few times. CDR3 amino acids: CASSLGLAGRGEQYF. The CDR3 DNA sequence: TGTGCCAGCAGCTTGGGCCTAGCGGGTCGAGGGGAGCAGTACTTC. V gene TRBV7-2 combines with J gene TRBJ2-7; 8 bases are shared with TRBD2. Germline-derived CDR1 and CDR2 are SGHTA and FQGNSA. The J segment lost 7 bases and the V segment lost 3 bases, leaving 11 bases of the junction unmatched. The CDR3 runs to 15 residues.

This clonotype showed up just a few times. This chain connects TRBV12-3 or TRBV12-4 to TRBJ2-2, with TRBD2 matching 8 bases. The ends lost 6 bases at V and 7 bases at J; junction bases unmatched: 10. CDR3 length equals 15 residues. CDR3 amino acids: CASRSSAGGVGELFF. DNA for the CDR3: TGTGCCAGCAGATCCTCCGCGGGGGGCGTCGGGGAGCTGTTTTTT.

The sample holds a few counts of this clonotype. This sequence joins TRBV9 and TRBJ2-3; 11 nucleotides agree with TRBD2. The V segment lost 0 bases and the J segment 5 bases; nucleotides outside the gene matches: 8. Per germline, CDR1 SGDLS and CDR2 YYNGEE. The CDR3 has 17 amino acids. The CDR3 loop reads CASSVAVTSGKGDTQYF. The CDR3, as DNA: TGTGCCAGCAGCGTAGCGGTGACTAGCGGGAAGGGAGATACGCAGTATTTT.

DNA for the CDR3: TGTGCCAGCAGTGTTGACAGGGGGCGGTCGAATGAGCAGTTCTTC. This gives the protein CASSVDRGRSNEQFF. The chain joins TRBV2 to TRBJ2-1; TRBD1 matches at 10 bases. Germline V CDR1 and CDR2: SNHLY, FYNNEI. The CDR3 contains 15 residues. V dropped 4 bases and J dropped 7; count of bases not matched to a gene: 7.

This clonotype was detected only a few times. The junction shows a germline mismatch at one end, possibly a read error. The chain recombines TRBV7-7 with TRBJ2-5, with D perhaps TRBD2 (6 bases). The CDR3 spans 16 residues. Germline CDR1 SSHAT, CDR2 FNYEAQ (reference sequence). In DNA form, the CDR3 reads TGTGCTAGCAGCTCGAGTTTGTCGGGAGCTCAGGGGACCCAGTACTTC. It translates to CASSSSLSGAQGTQYF.

J is TRBJ1-2 and V is TRBV29-1; perhaps TRBD1 as D (5 bases). Germline V gene data show CDR1 as SQVTM and CDR2 as ANQGSEA. The V end lost 8 bases, the J end lost 4 bases, and 20 bases lay between the germline ends. The CDR3 runs 14 residues. CDR3 nucleotide sequence: TGCAGCCCCCTTCGACAGCCACCCGTCTATGGCTACACCTTC. Translation gives CSPLRQPPVYGYTF.

The V and J genes are TRBV7-9 and TRBJ1-5, with D uncertain. CDR1 and CDR2 from the germline V gene are SEHNR and FQNEAQ (reference sequence). CDR3 length equals 12 residues. Trimming removed 4 bases from V and 9 bases from J, with 10 bases in between. The CDR3 coding sequence is TGTGCCAGCAGCTGGGAGGCTGGGCCCCAGCATTTT. Translated, it gives CASSWEAGPQHF.

This clonotype appeared a single time. The chain employs TRBV28 and TRBJ2-7, with unresolved D. CDR3 length equals 16 residues. The V and J ends lost 4 bases and 0 bases respectively, with 16 bases between them. From germline, CDR1 is MDHEN and CDR2 SYDVKM. CDR3 bases: TGTGCCAGCAGTTCCCCTGGCACGCATAGCTCCTACGAGCAGTACTTC. Translation: CASSSPGTHSSYEQYF.

The chain uses TRBV11-2 and TRBJ1-4; D remains ambiguous. This CDR3 has 14 residues. V was pared by 6 bases and J by 5 bases, with 13 bases between. Germline V CDR1 and CDR2: SGHAT, FQNNGV. CDR3 residues: CASRQLGTNEKLFF. The DNA of the CDR3 is TGTGCCAGCAGGCAGCTGGGTACCAATGAAAAACTGTTTTTT.

The chain couples TRBV9 to TRBJ1-5; possibly TRBD1 for D (5 bases). V was trimmed by 4 bases and J by 3 bases, leaving 11 bases between them. Germline CDR1 and CDR2: SGDLS and YYNGEE. The CDR3 spans 14 residues. The CDR3 nucleotides are TGTGCCAGCAGCCCATCAGGGTACAATCAGCCCCAGCATTTT. Protein sequence: CASSPSGYNQPQHF.

The sample holds a few counts of this clonotype. The chain employs TRBV9 and TRBJ1-1; maybe TRBD1 (5 bases). Germline loops: CDR1 SGDLS, CDR2 YYNGEE. The V gene lost 3 bases and the J gene lost 12 bases, with 12 bases spanning the gap. The CDR3 extends over 11 amino acids. The CDR3 nucleotides read TGTGCCAGCAGCGCGGGAGGGGTAACTTTCTTT. It is translated as CASSAGGVTFF.

V and J are TRBV13 and TRBJ1-5; 8 nucleotides align to TRBD1. The V gene's germline CDR1 is PRHDT and CDR2 FYEKMQ (reference sequence). The V and J ends lost 0 bases and 7 bases, in that order; junction bases with no gene match: 11. This CDR3 is built from 17 residues. The CDR3, as DNA: TGTGCCAGCAGCTTAGGCCTGGCAGGGGGCTTGGGACAGCCCCAGCATTTT. It yields the protein CASSLGLAGGLGQPQHF.

The gene calls are TRBV10-3 and TRBJ2-3; the match to TRBD2 covers 10 bases. Germline trimming cut 7 bases from V and 5 bases from J; bases unmatched to any gene: 9. The germline gives CDR1 ENHRY, CDR2 SYGVKD. The CDR3 has 15 amino acids. This chain's CDR3 is CAITPSGGAKDTQYF. In DNA, the CDR3 is TGTGCCATCACCCCCAGCGGGGGGGCGAAAGATACGCAGTATTTT.

This clonotype has ten or more counts. This chain connects TRBV9 to TRBJ2-2; D is uncertain. Trimming took off 0 bases at V and 4 bases at J, with 1 base between the two ends. Germline CDR1 is SGDLS and CDR2 is YYNGEE. CDR3 size: 12 residues. The CDR3 coding sequence is TGTGCCAGCAGCGTAGTCACCGGGGAGCTGTTTTTT. This codes for CASSVVTGELFF.

This clonotype was counted between two and nine times. V usage is TRBV5-1 and J usage is TRBJ2-5; TRBD2 aligns across 12 bases. Germline loops: CDR1 SGHRS, CDR2 YFSETQ. Germline trimming cut 3 bases from V and 5 bases from J; bases unmatched to any gene: 11. The CDR3 covers 17 residues. The CDR3 DNA reads TGCGCCAGCAGCTATCTGGGGCTAGCGGGAGGGCGGGAGACCCAGTACTTC. Translation: CASSYLGLAGGRETQYF.

The chain links TRBV24-1 to TRBJ2-5; TRBD2 matches 8 bases. The CDR3 runs 18 residues. J was trimmed by 2 bases and V by 3 bases; bases with no gene match: 13. The germline V gene has CDR1 KGHDR and CDR2 SFDVKD. CDR3 bases: TGTGCCACCAGTGATCCGTCTAGCGGGCCGGGCACACAAGAGACCCAGTACTTC. Residues: CATSDPSSGPGTQETQYF.

This clonotype occurred a few times. The chain carries TRBV29-1 and TRBJ2-5; a possible D gene is TRBD1 (6 bases). Germline-derived CDR1 and CDR2 are SQVTM and ANQGSEA. Trimming removed 4 bases from V and 5 bases from J, with 20 bases in between. The CDR3 has 15 residues. The CDR3 coding sequence is TGCAGCGTTGTGAAACGCTCTGGGGGCTGGGAGACCCAGTACTTC. It yields the protein CSVVKRSGGWETQYF.

This clonotype was observed a few times. The chain recombines TRBV10-3 with TRBJ2-5; tentatively, D is TRBD2 (6 bases). The CDR3 runs 12 residues. Germline lookup yields CDR1 ENHRY and CDR2 SYGVKD. Trimming shortened V by 4 bases and J by 7 bases, and 10 bases separated the two germline ends. The CDR3 bases are TGTGCCATCAGTGGACTAGAAGGGACCCAGTACTTC. Amino acid sequence: CAISGLEGTQYF.

V is TRBV15 and J is TRBJ2-7; D is unclear. The CDR3 has 14 residues. V was clipped by 0 bases and J by 6 bases, with 12 bases between them. Germline V gene lookup returns CDR1 LNHNV and CDR2 YYDKDF (reference sequence). The CDR3 spells CATSREGPFAEQYF. CDR3 sequence (DNA): TGTGCCACCAGCAGAGAAGGTCCTTTTGCCGAGCAGTACTTC.

This clonotype was detected a few times. The chain employs TRBV5-1 and TRBJ2-4, with 8 nucleotides matching TRBD1. The CDR3 consists of 13 residues. V lost 4 bases and J lost 8; bases outside the gene matches: 5. Germline lookup yields CDR1 SGHRS and CDR2 YFSETQ. The CDR3: CASSGVQGDIQYF. The CDR3 DNA reads TGCGCCAGCAGCGGGGTACAGGGGGACATTCAGTACTTC.

This chain joins TRBV29-1 and TRBJ1-4; 11 positions match TRBD1. Germline assignment: CDR1 SQVTM and CDR2 ANQGSEA. V lost 5 bases to trimming and J lost 7 bases; unmatched junction nucleotides: 3. The CDR3 runs to 13 residues. The CDR3 DNA sequence: TGCAGCGTTCAGGACAGGGGGCGTGAAAAACTGTTTTTT. Its translation is CSVQDRGREKLFF.

The V call is TRBV14, the J call TRBJ2-5; TRBD2 matches at 13 bases. Near its end, the DNA agrees better with TRBJ2-1, so the J call may be wrong. Germline lookup yields CDR1 SGHDN and CDR2 FVKESK. The CDR3 spans 16 residues. The CDR3 loop is CASSQGTSGKWNEQFF. The CDR3 coding sequence is TGTGCCAGCAGCCAGGGGACTAGCGGGAAGTGGAATGAGCAGTTCTTC.

There are a few counts of this clonotype. V usage is TRBV5-6 and J usage is TRBJ2-2, with D unclear. V was cut by 4 bases and J by 4 bases, with 8 bases left in between. This CDR3 comprises 13 residues. Germline CDR1 SGHDT, CDR2 YYEEEE. DNA for the CDR3: TGTGCCAGCAGCGTGGTTATCACCGGGGAGCTGTTTTTT. Its protein product is CASSVVITGELFF.

This clonotype was detected only a few times. This chain joins TRBV2 and TRBJ2-7, with D perhaps matching TRBD2 (5 bases). Trimming took 6 bases from V and 2 from J, leaving 17 bases between them. The CDR3 length is 15 residues. The germline CDR1 and CDR2 sequences are SNHLY and FYNNEI. The CDR3 bases are TGTGCCAGCAGCGGAAAACGGACTTCCGCCTACGAGCAGTACTTC. Its protein is CASSGKRTSAYEQYF.

This clonotype showed up just a few times. The chain couples TRBV20-1 to TRBJ2-1; the D is unclear. Germline V gives CDR1 DFQATT, CDR2 SNEGSKA (reference sequence). The CDR3 is made up of 14 amino acids. V lost 3 bases and J lost 4, with 13 bases in between. CDR3 nucleotide sequence: TGCAGTGCTAGGGAGCGTGCCCTGTACAATGAGCAGTTCTTC. It translates to CSARERALYNEQFF.

The chain combines TRBV7-7 with TRBJ2-2; 7 nucleotides agree with TRBD1. Germline-derived CDR1 and CDR2 are SSHAT and FNYEAQ (reference sequence). The CDR3 runs to 13 residues. CDR3 region: CATRGRDTGELFF. CDR3 nucleotide sequence: TGTGCTACAAGGGGGCGGGACACCGGGGAGCTGTTTTTT.

This clonotype was found a few times. V usage is TRBV28 and J usage is TRBJ2-2; tentative D call: TRBD1 (5 bases). From germline, CDR1 is MDHEN and CDR2 SYDVKM. Between the trimmed V and J ends, which lost 7 bases and 7 bases, there was a span of 16 bases. The CDR3 length is 14 residues. CDR3 coding DNA: TGTGCCAGCACCCTATTTACAGGTTACGGGGAGCTGTTTTTT. Protein: CASTLFTGYGELFF.

For the CDR3, the DNA is TGCAGTGCAAGATTTAGGGGGCGCCAAGAAAAACTGTTTTTT. Its protein is CSARFRGRQEKLFF. This chain uses TRBV20-1 with TRBJ1-4; 7 bases are shared with TRBD1. The germline CDR1 and CDR2 sequences are DFQATT and SNEGSKA (reference sequence). CDR3 length: 14 amino acids. V shed 6 bases and J 8 bases; nucleotides not matched to a gene: 12.

The table lists this clonotype with a few counts. The V call is TRBV20-1, the J call TRBJ2-1; 13 bases match TRBD2. Germline CDR1 and CDR2: DFQATT and SNEGSKA (reference sequence). The CDR3 length is 15 residues. J lost 7 bases, V lost 4 bases, and 7 bases had no gene match. CDR3: CSAIRTSGSSNEQFF. The CDR3 bases are TGCAGTGCTATCCGGACTAGCGGGAGTTCGAATGAGCAGTTCTTC.

The gene calls are TRBV20-1 and TRBJ2-5; 7 nucleotides match TRBD2. Germline assignment: CDR1 DFQATT and CDR2 SNEGSKA (reference sequence). The CDR3 has 17 residues. V dropped 3 bases and J dropped 4; count of bases not matched to a gene: 17. CDR3 nucleotides: TGCAGTGCTAGTCGGACCACTGGCGGGAGATCGCCAGAGACCCAGTACTTC. Encoded protein: CSASRTTGGRSPETQYF.